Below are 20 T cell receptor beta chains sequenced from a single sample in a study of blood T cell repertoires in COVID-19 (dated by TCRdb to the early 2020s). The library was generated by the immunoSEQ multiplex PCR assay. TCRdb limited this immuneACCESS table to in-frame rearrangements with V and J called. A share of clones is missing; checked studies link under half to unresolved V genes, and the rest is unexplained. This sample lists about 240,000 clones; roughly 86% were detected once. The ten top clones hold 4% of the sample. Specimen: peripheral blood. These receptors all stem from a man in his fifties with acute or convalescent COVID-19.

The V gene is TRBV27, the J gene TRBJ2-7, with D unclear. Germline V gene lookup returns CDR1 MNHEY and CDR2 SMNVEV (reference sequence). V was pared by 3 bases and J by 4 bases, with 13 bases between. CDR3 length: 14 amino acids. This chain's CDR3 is CASSFSRSAYEQYF. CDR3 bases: TGTGCCAGCAGTTTTAGCCGGAGTGCGTACGAGCAGTACTTC.

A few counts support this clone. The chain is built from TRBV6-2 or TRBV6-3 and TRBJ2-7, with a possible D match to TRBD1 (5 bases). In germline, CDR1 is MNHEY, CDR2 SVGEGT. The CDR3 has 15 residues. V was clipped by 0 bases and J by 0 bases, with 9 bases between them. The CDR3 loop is CASSYSSGFSYEQYF. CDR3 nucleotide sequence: TGTGCCAGCAGTTACTCGTCAGGGTTCTCCTACGAGCAGTACTTC.

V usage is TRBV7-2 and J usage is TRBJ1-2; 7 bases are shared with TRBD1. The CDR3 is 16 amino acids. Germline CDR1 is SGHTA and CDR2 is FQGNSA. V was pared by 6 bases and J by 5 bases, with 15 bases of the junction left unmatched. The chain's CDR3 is CASSFLTGQKQYGYTF. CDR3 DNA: TGTGCCAGCAGTTTTTTAACGGGACAGAAACAATATGGCTACACCTTC.

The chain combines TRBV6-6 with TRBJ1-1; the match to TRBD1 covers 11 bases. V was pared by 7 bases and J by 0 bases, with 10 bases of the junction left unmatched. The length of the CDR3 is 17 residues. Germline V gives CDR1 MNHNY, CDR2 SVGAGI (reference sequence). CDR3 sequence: CASIRGQGAILNTEAFF. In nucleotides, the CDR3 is TGTGCCAGCATTCGCGGACAGGGGGCCATTTTGAACACTGAAGCTTTCTTT.

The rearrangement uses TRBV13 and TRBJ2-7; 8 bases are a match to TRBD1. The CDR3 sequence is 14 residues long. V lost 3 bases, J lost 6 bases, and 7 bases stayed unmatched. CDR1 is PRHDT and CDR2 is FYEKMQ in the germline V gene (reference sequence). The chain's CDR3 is CASSLGQEPVEQYF. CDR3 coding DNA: TGTGCCAGCAGCTTGGGACAGGAGCCCGTCGAGCAGTACTTC.

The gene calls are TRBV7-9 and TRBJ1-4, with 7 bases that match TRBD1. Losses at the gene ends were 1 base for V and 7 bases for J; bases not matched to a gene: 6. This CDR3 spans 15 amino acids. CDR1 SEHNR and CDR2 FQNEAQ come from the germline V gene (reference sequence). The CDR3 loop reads CASSLVGTAPEKLFF. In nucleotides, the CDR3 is TGTGCCAGCAGCTTAGTAGGGACAGCTCCTGAAAAACTGTTTTTT.

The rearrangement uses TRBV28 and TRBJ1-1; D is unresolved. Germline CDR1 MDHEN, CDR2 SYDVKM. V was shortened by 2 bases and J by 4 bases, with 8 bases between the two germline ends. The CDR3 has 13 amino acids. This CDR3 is CASSLPGITEAFF. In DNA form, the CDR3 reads TGTGCCAGCAGTTTACCGGGAATCACTGAAGCTTTCTTT.

CDR3 residues: CASSPRVAGANNEQFF. The CDR3 region has the DNA TGTGCCAGTAGTCCACGGGTGGCGGGAGCAAACAATGAGCAGTTCTTC. V gene TRBV19 combines with J gene TRBJ2-1, with TRBD2 matching 7 bases. The trim removed 5 bases at V and 5 bases at J, leaving 12 bases unmatched. This CDR3 spans 16 amino acids. Germline assignment: CDR1 LNHDA and CDR2 SQIVND (reference sequence). Together with reference TRBV19 and TRBJ2-1, the CDR3 gives the full variable domain: DGGITQSPKYLFRKEGQNVTLSCEQNLNHDAMYWYRQDPGQGLRLIYYSQIVNDFQKGDIAEGYSVSREKKESFPLTVTSAQKNPTAFYLCASSPRVAGANNEQFFGPGTRLTVL.

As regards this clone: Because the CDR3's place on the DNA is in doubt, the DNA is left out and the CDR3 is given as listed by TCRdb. Here the CDR3 reads CASSFGPGANEQYF. The chain carries TRBV9 and TRBJ2-7; the table's D gene call, TRBD1, was not cross checked with the DNA. Germline V lookup: CDR1 SGDLS, CDR2 YYNGEE. The CDR3 numbers 14 amino acids, ends counted.

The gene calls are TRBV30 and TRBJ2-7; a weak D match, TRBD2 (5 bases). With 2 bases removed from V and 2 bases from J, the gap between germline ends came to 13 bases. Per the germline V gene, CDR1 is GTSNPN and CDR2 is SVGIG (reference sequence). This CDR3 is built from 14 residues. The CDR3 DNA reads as TGTGCCTGGAGTAAACTTCCCGGGACCTACGAGCAGTACTTC. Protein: CAWSKLPGTYEQYF. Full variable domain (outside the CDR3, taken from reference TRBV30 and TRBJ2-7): SQTIHQWPATLVQPVGSPLSLECTVEGTSNPNLYWYRQAAGRGLQLLFYSVGIGQISSEVPQNLSASRPQDRQFILSSKKLLLSDSGFYLCAWSKLPGTYEQYFGPGTRLTVT.

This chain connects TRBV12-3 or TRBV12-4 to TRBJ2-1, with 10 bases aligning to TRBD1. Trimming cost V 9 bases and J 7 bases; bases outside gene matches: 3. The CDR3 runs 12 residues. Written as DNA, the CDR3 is TGTGCCAGTCTGGACAGGGGGAATGAGCAGTTCTTC. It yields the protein CASLDRGNEQFF.

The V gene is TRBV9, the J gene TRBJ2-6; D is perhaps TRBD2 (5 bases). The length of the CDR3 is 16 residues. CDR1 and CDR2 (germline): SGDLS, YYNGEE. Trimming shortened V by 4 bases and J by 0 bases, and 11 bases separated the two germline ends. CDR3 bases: TGTGCCAGCAGCCCCCCGGGATTCTCTGGGGCCAACGTCCTGACTTTC. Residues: CASSPPGFSGANVLTF.

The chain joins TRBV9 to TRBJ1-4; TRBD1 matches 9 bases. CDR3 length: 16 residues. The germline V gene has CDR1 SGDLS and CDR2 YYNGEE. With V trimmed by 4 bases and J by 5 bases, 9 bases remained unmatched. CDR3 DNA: TGTGCCAGCAGCAAAACAACCGGGACAGGGAATGAAAAACTGTTTTTT. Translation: CASSKTTGTGNEKLFF.

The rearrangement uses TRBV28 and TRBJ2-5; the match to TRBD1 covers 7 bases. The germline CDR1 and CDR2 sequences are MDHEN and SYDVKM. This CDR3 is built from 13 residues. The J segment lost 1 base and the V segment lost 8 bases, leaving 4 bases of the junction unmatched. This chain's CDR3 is CASVGQIQETQYF. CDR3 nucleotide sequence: TGTGCCAGCGTGGGACAGATCCAAGAGACCCAGTACTTC.

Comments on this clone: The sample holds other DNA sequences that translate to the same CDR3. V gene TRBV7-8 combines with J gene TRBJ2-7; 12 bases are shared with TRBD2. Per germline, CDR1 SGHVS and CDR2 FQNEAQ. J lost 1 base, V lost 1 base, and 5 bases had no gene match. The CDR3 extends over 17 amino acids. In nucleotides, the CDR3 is TGTGCCAGCAGCTTAGTAGCTAGCGGGAGGGCTTCCTACGAGCAGTACTTC. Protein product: CASSLVASGRASYEQYF.

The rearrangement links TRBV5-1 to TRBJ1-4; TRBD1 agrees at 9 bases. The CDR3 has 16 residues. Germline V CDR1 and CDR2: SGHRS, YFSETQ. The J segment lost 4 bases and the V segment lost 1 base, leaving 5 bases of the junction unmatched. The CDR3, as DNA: TGCGCCAGCAGCTTGTTCTCGGGACAGGGTAATGAAAAACTGTTTTTT. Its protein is CASSLFSGQGNEKLFF.

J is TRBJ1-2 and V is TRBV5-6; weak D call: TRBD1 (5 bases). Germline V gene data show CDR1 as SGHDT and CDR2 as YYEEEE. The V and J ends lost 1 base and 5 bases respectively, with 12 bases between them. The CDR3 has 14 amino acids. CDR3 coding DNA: TGTGCCAGCAGCTTGTTGGGACTAGGATATGGCTACACCTTC. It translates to CASSLLGLGYGYTF.

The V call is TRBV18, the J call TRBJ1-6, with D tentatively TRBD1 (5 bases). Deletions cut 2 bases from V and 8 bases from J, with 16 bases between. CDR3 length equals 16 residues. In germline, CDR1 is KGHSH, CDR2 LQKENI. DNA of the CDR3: TGTGCCAGCTCACCAGTGGAAAGAGACAGAGATTCACCCCTCCACTTT. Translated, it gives CASSPVERDRDSPLHF.

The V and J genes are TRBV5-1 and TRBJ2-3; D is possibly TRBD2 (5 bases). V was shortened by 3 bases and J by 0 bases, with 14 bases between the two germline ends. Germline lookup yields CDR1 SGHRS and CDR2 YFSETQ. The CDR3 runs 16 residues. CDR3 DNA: TGCGCCAGCAGCTCGGGATTAGGTCATAGCACAGATACGCAGTATTTT. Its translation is CASSSGLGHSTDTQYF. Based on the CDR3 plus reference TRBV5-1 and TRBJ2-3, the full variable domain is KAGVTQTPRYLIKTRGQQVTLSCSPISGHRSVSWYQQTPGQGLQFLFEYFSETQRNKGNFPGRFSGRQFSNSRSEMNVSTLELGDSALYLCASSSGLGHSTDTQYFGPGTRLTVL.

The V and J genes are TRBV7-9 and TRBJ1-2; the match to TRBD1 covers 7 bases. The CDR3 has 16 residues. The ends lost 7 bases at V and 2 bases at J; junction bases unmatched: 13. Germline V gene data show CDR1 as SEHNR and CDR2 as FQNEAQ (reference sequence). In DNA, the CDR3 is TGTGCCAGCACGGACAGGCTAGCTCCTTCCAACTATGGCTACACCTTC. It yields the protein CASTDRLAPSNYGYTF.